This is a list of T cell receptor beta chains from one sample in a study of monozygotic twins with inflammatory bowel disease. From its re-call of the 5' RACE reads, TCRdb lists each CDR3 protein once, without DNA. This repertoire includes around 450,000 distinct CDR3 sequences. Sequencing used blood. These receptors all come from a human donor with ulcerative colitis or Crohn's disease, or a healthy co-twin of an affected twin (not recorded which). The CDR3 runs from the conserved cysteine through the conserved F or W.

>15|TRBV19|TRBJ1-5
CASSIMGIGNQPQHF
>15|TRBV5-1|TRBJ2-7
CASSPGLFSSYEQYF
>18|TRBV4-2|TRBJ2-3
CASSQEEGSGSSADTQYF
>13|TRBV20-1|TRBJ2-1
CSASGGAGSEQFF
>13|TRBV7-9|TRBJ1-6
CASIMTDYSPLHF
>13|TRBV25-1|TRBJ1-5
CASSPNSNQPQHF
>16|TRBV12-3/TRBV12-4|TRBJ1-1
CASSFPGTGQDTEAFF
>13|TRBV20-1|TRBJ2-1
CSGRGGEVNEQFF
>15|TRBV7-3|TRBJ2-2
CASSLEGSNTGELFF
>12|TRBV29-1|TRBJ2-7
CSVNTISYEQYF
>15|TRBV7-3|TRBJ2-1
CASSRGLAGTNEQFF
>13|TRBV5-4|TRBJ1-2
CASTQQWGRGYTF
>12|TRBV6-2/TRBV6-3|TRBJ2-7
CASSTMRLEQYF
>13|TRBV20-1|TRBJ2-1
CNGRLEGSDEQFF
>16|TRBV15|TRBJ2-7
CATSRDKGQGNYEQYF
>16|TRBV7-6|TRBJ2-2
CASSLVGTGAAGELFF
>16|TRBV28|TRBJ2-5
CASSPLLAGASETQYF
>14|TRBV12-3/TRBV12-4|TRBJ2-7
CASTPRAGPYEQYF
>16|TRBV15|TRBJ1-1
CATSRFPGQVNTEAFF
>12|TRBV28|TRBJ1-5
CASSLRHQPQHF
>13|TRBV27|TRBJ2-5
CASSYPPGQTQYF
>15|TRBV30|TRBJ2-3
CAWAERQGGTDTQYF
>15|TRBV5-6|TRBJ2-2
CASSLGRAFTGELFF
>12|TRBV20-1|TRBJ2-7
CSARVLGSEQYF
>14|TRBV3-1|TRBJ1-1
CASSQGSPNTEAFF
>12|TRBV7-2|TRBJ2-7
CASSSQRDRQYF
>15|TRBV5-5|TRBJ2-7
CASSSPGGTFYEQYF
>15|TRBV6-5|TRBJ1-2
CASSYRDTASGGYTF
>16|TRBV18|TRBJ2-2
CASSLDTLRYTGELFF
>15|TRBV7-9|TRBJ2-7
CASSPGWTGAYEQYF